The clone carrying this T cell receptor beta chain occurred a few times. The time point was: baseline, week 1 (first vaccination visit). Treatment indicated: pre-vaccination baseline after standard-of-care therapy. Diagnosis in the donors showed new WHO grade 3 or 4 astrocytomas that were IDH1-mutant and ATRX-lost. The data were produced by immunoSEQ multiplex PCR, yet TCRdb's version contains in-frame clones alone and is incomplete. The sample comprises tens of thousands of clones, over 60% of which are singletons, and approximately 1.8% rests with the top ten. This record belongs to a study of a mutant IDH1 vaccine in newly diagnosed glioma. Overall study context: Patients had received radiotherapy, temozolomide, or both previously, most receiving both.

The CDR3 runs 13 residues. Germline assignment: CDR1 MNHEY and CDR2 SMNVEV (reference sequence). V was pared by 3 bases and J by 4 bases, with 10 bases between. The TCR originated in a middle-aged woman with glioma. The sequenced sample was PBMCs, obtained from a glioma patient treated with radiotherapy, temozolomide or both. The chain is built from TRBV27 and TRBJ2-7; D perhaps matches TRBD1 (6 bases). The CDR3 DNA is TGTGCCAGCAGTTTGGGGGCGGGTTACGAGCAGTACTTC. Its translation is CASSLGAGYEQYF.